This passage covers 30 T cell receptor beta chains from one sample sequenced in a study of long-term antiretroviral therapy in people with HIV. This was the immunoSEQ v3.0 assay at survey level. Profiled with immunoSEQ multiplex PCR; TCRdb holds only in-frame clones, not every one. Found here are roughly 20,000 clones, 80% to 90% of them singletons; the top ten hold around 4%. The sequenced sample was unsorted PBMCs, obtained 2.1 years after starting antiretroviral therapy. All receptors derive from a man between 18 and 29 years old with HIV.

The chain employs TRBV2 and TRBJ1-5; D not certain. Germline values: CDR1 SNHLY, CDR2 FYNNEI. The V end lost 8 bases, the J end lost 5 bases, and 10 bases lay between the germline ends. The CDR3 is made up of 12 amino acids. The CDR3 reads CASRPKYQPQHF. In DNA form, the CDR3 reads TGTGCCAGCCGTCCAAAATATCAGCCCCAGCATTTT.

The chain combines TRBV6-4 with TRBJ1-2; weak D call: TRBD1 (5 bases). CDR1 MRHNA and CDR2 SNTAGT come from the germline V gene. Trimming shortened V by 8 bases and J by 0 bases, and 22 bases separated the two germline ends. This CDR3 comprises 17 residues. Written as DNA, the CDR3 is TGTGCCAGCCCGCAGGGAATTCTCCTTCCAGCTAACTATGGCTACACCTTC. Translating gives CASPQGILLPANYGYTF.

V usage is TRBV9 and J usage is TRBJ1-5; TRBD1 might be the D (6 bases). Trimming removed 4 bases from V and 4 bases from J, with 15 bases in between. The CDR3 sequence is 15 residues long. CDR1 SGDLS and CDR2 YYNGEE come from the germline V gene. CDR3 amino acids: CASSPQSQGNQPQHF. The CDR3 bases are TGTGCCAGCAGCCCCCAATCCCAGGGGAATCAGCCCCAGCATTTT.

The rearrangement links TRBV19 to TRBJ1-6, with D maybe TRBD1 (5 bases). This CDR3 comprises 12 residues. The germline gives CDR1 LNHDA, CDR2 SQIVND (reference sequence). Trimming removed 7 bases from V and 10 bases from J, with 11 bases in between. CDR3 sequence reads: CASTRAVSPLHF. The CDR3 DNA is TGTGCCAGTACCAGGGCAGTGTCACCCCTCCACTTT.

This rearrangement joins TRBV19 to TRBJ1-2; a possible D gene is TRBD1 (6 bases). Germline V gives CDR1 LNHDA, CDR2 SQIVND (reference sequence). The CDR3 has 13 residues. V was trimmed by 11 bases and J by 4 bases, leaving 17 bases between them. The CDR3 protein is CACTGNSIYGYTF. The DNA for the CDR3 is TGTGCCTGCACAGGGAACTCAATCTATGGCTACACCTTC.

The chain uses TRBV19 and TRBJ1-4; D is uncertain. Germline V gene data show CDR1 as LNHDA and CDR2 as SQIVND (reference sequence). CDR3 length equals 15 residues. Trimming removed 3 bases at V and 2 bases at J, with 10 bases between. CDR3 nucleotides: TGTGCCAGTAGTATGTGGGTTGCGACTAATGAAAAACTGTTTTTT. It translates to CASSMWVATNEKLFF.

This clone was counted only a few times. This chain joins TRBV7-9 and TRBJ1-6; the match to TRBD1 covers 7 bases. The junction had 7 bases not matched to a gene; V was cut back by 5 bases and J by 0 bases. The germline V gene encodes CDR1 SEHNR and CDR2 FQNEAQ (reference sequence). This CDR3 region has 17 residues. In DNA, the CDR3 is TGTGCCAGCAGCGGACACAGGGGACGCTCCTATAATTCACCCCTCCACTTT. It specifies CASSGHRGRSYNSPLHF.

This chain joins TRBV27 and TRBJ1-5, with a possible D match to TRBD1 (5 bases). The CDR3 runs to 15 residues. Germline CDR1 is MNHEY and CDR2 is SMNVEV (reference sequence). Between the trimmed V and J ends, which lost 6 bases and 1 base, there was a span of 13 bases. In nucleotides, the CDR3 is TGTGCCAGCAGCCCGCGGGGGGGGAGCAATCAGCCCCAGCATTTT. It encodes CASSPRGGSNQPQHF.

This chain links TRBV2 with TRBJ2-4; a possible D gene is TRBD2 (7 bases). Germline V gene sequence: CDR1 SNHLY, CDR2 FYNNEI. This CDR3 comprises 15 residues. V shed 3 bases and J shed 7 bases, with 16 bases lying between them. The CDR3: CASSDPRGGRNIQYF. The CDR3 DNA follows: TGTGCCAGCAGTGATCCCAGGGGAGGGAGGAACATTCAGTACTTC.

The chain combines TRBV9 with TRBJ2-7, with 14 nucleotides matching TRBD2. The CDR3 runs 15 residues. The junction had 8 bases not matched to a gene; V was cut back by 7 bases and J by 5 bases. CDR1 is SGDLS, CDR2 YYNGEE, per germline. CDR3 in amino acids: CASGPGLAGVDEQYF. The CDR3 DNA follows: TGTGCCAGCGGACCGGGACTAGCGGGAGTCGACGAGCAGTACTTC.

This chain joins TRBV9 and TRBJ1-2; maybe TRBD1 (6 bases). CDR1 and CDR2 from the germline V gene are SGDLS and YYNGEE. The CDR3 totals 16 residues. With 6 bases removed from V and 0 bases from J, the gap between germline ends came to 18 bases. The CDR3 sequence is CASTPFGGGTNYGYTF. The CDR3 DNA is TGTGCCAGCACCCCATTCGGAGGGGGGACTAACTATGGCTACACCTTC.

This chain uses TRBV6-5 with TRBJ1-6, with 7 positions matching TRBD1. This CDR3 is 15 amino acids long. Germline loops: CDR1 MNHEY, CDR2 SVGAGI. V shed 6 bases, J shed 8 bases, and the junction held 10 bases outside the gene matches. The CDR3, as DNA: TGTGCCAGCAGCCCCCGACAGGGCCAGTATTCACCCCTCCACTTT. This codes for CASSPRQGQYSPLHF.

V is TRBV19 and J is TRBJ2-5; D perhaps matches TRBD2 (5 bases). This CDR3 spans 12 amino acids. V was clipped by 6 bases and J by 4 bases, with 9 bases between them. The germline gives CDR1 LNHDA, CDR2 SQIVND (reference sequence). The CDR3 bases are TGTGCCAGTAGGGGAGACATAGAGACCCAGTACTTC. Protein: CASRGDIETQYF.

The chain employs TRBV2 and TRBJ2-7; no firm D call. Trimming pared 6 bases from V and 0 bases from J, leaving 9 bases between. The CDR3 extends over 13 amino acids. Looked up from germline, CDR1 is SNHLY and CDR2 is FYNNEI. As DNA, the CDR3 is TGTGCCAGCAGGGGATTGGGCTCCTACGAGCAGTACTTC. Protein product: CASRGLGSYEQYF.

The gene calls are TRBV14 and TRBJ1-1; D unclear. V was clipped by 5 bases and J by 8 bases, with 18 bases between them. The CDR3 runs 14 residues. Germline CDR1 SGHDN, CDR2 FVKESK. DNA of the CDR3: TGTGCCAGCAGCGCAAATACCCGAGATGGAGAAGCTTTCTTT. Translation gives CASSANTRDGEAFF.

CDR3 amino acids: CASSHGPSPSYEQYF. The CDR3 DNA reads as TGTGCCAGTAGTCATGGACCGAGCCCCTCCTACGAGCAGTACTTC. The chain couples TRBV19 to TRBJ2-7; D not certain. The germline V gene has CDR1 LNHDA and CDR2 SQIVND (reference sequence). The CDR3 is made up of 15 amino acids. V dropped 5 bases and J dropped 0 bases, with 14 bases sitting between them.

V usage is TRBV5-1 and J usage is TRBJ2-7; tentatively, D is TRBD1 (7 bases). This CDR3 has 14 amino acids. Germline assignment: CDR1 SGHRS and CDR2 YFSETQ. Trimming cost V 4 bases and J 5 bases, with 16 bases left between them. The CDR3 protein is CASSASQGEDEQYF. The CDR3 DNA follows: TGCGCCAGCAGCGCGTCCCAGGGGGAGGACGAGCAGTACTTC.

J is TRBJ2-3 and V is TRBV4-2; D unresolved. V lost 0 bases and J 2 bases, leaving 9 bases between the germline ends. This CDR3 has 15 amino acids. From germline, CDR1 is LGHNA and CDR2 YNFKEQ. In nucleotides, the CDR3 is TGTGCCAGCAGCCAAGAGGGCGAGGTCACAGATACGCAGTATTTT. Translated, it gives CASSQEGEVTDTQYF.

The V gene is TRBV29-1, the J gene TRBJ2-4, with TRBD2 identical over 7 bases. Germline V gene sequence: CDR1 SQVTM, CDR2 ANQGSEA. V gave up 1 base and J gave up 3 bases; unmatched junction bases: 3. The CDR3 loop spans 14 amino acids. Written as DNA, the CDR3 is TGCAGCGTTGAAGGGCGGGAGCTCAAAAACATTCAGTACTTC. This encodes CSVEGRELKNIQYF.

The chain combines TRBV19 with TRBJ2-5, with 8 bases that match TRBD1. Per germline, CDR1 LNHDA and CDR2 SQIVND (reference sequence). This CDR3 has 14 residues. Trimming cost V 6 bases and J 5 bases; bases outside gene matches: 8. The CDR3 protein is CASSGTGGRETQYF. The DNA for the CDR3 is TGTGCCAGTAGCGGAACAGGGGGACGGGAGACCCAGTACTTC.

The V and J genes are TRBV12-5 and TRBJ1-5; the D is unclear. The length of the CDR3 is 16 residues. V lost 6 bases, J lost 1 base, and 16 bases lay in between. CDR1 is LGHNT and CDR2 is FRNRAP in the germline V gene. In DNA form, the CDR3 reads TGTGCTAGTGGACCCTCCCCCCGGGCCAGCAATCAGCCCCAGCATTTT. It codes for CASGPSPRASNQPQHF.

The V call is TRBV4-1, the J call TRBJ2-1, with D perhaps TRBD1 (6 bases). The ends were cut back, 2 bases at V and 8 bases at J, with 10 bases in the middle. The CDR3 is 13 residues long. Germline V gives CDR1 MGHRA, CDR2 YSYEKL. The CDR3 region is CASSQLPGDEQFF. The DNA of the CDR3 is TGCGCCAGCAGCCAACTCCCAGGGGATGAGCAGTTCTTC.

The chain has TRBV4-3 and TRBJ1-1; D remains unclear. The CDR3 sequence is 15 residues long. From germline, CDR1 is LGHNA and CDR2 YSLEER. Trimming stripped 1 base from V and 1 base from J, with 10 bases between. The chain's CDR3 is CASSQGTRANTEAFF. CDR3 DNA: TGCGCCAGCAGCCAAGGGACCCGGGCGAACACTGAAGCTTTCTTT.

This clone has a single count. This chain joins TRBV28 and TRBJ2-7; tentatively, D is TRBD1 (5 bases). Trimming stripped 5 bases from V and 7 bases from J, with 9 bases between. The germline gives CDR1 MDHEN, CDR2 SYDVKM. The CDR3 loop spans 11 amino acids. DNA for the CDR3: TGTGCCAGCAGTCCCCCAGGGGAGCAGTACTTC. Translating gives CASSPPGEQYF. Full variable domain (outside the CDR3, taken from reference TRBV28 and TRBJ2-7): DVKVTQSSRYLVKRTGEKVFLECVQDMDHENMFWYRQDPGLGLRLIYFSYDVKMKEKGDIPEGYSVSREKKERFSLILESASTNQTSMYLCASSPPGEQYFGPGTRLTVT.

The chain carries TRBV7-2 and TRBJ2-5; TRBD1 agrees at 9 bases. Trimming at V came to 4 bases and at J to 2 bases, leaving 5 bases not matched to a gene. From germline, CDR1 is SGHTA and CDR2 FQGNSA. The CDR3 has 15 amino acids. CDR3 sequence (DNA): TGTGCCAGCAGCTCACAGGGGGCGGGACAAGAGACCCAGTACTTC. Residues: CASSSQGAGQETQYF.

This chain uses TRBV4-3 with TRBJ2-7; D is possibly TRBD2 (7 bases). The V end lost 0 bases, the J end lost 4 bases, and 16 bases lay between the germline ends. This CDR3 is 16 amino acids long. In germline, CDR1 is LGHNA, CDR2 YSLEER. CDR3 residues: CASSQDRGAGEYEQYF. CDR3 in DNA: TGCGCCAGCAGCCAAGATAGGGGGGCGGGAGAGTACGAGCAGTACTTC.

This chain joins TRBV9 and TRBJ2-3, with 7 bases aligning to TRBD2. Per germline, CDR1 SGDLS and CDR2 YYNGEE. The CDR3 covers 13 residues. Unmatched junction bases numbered 1, after V lost 0 bases and J lost 6 bases. In DNA, the CDR3 is TGTGCCAGCAGCGTAGGGGGGGGTGATACGCAGTATTTT. This encodes CASSVGGGDTQYF. Using reference TRBV9 and TRBJ2-3 for the parts outside the CDR3, the full variable domain is DSGVTQTPKHLITATGQRVTLRCSPRSGDLSVYWYQQSLDQGLQFLIQYYNGEERAKGNILERFSAQQFPDLHSELNLSSLELGDSALYFCASSVGGGDTQYFGPGTRLTVL.

The chain recombines TRBV9 with TRBJ2-3; D not certain. The CDR3 is 15 amino acids. V was cut by 0 bases and J by 2 bases, with 10 bases left in between. Germline CDR1 and CDR2: SGDLS and YYNGEE. The CDR3 loop is CASSVEGWDTDTQYF. The DNA for the CDR3 is TGTGCCAGCAGCGTAGAGGGTTGGGACACAGATACGCAGTATTTT. The variable domain in full, completed from reference TRBV9 and TRBJ2-3, reads DSGVTQTPKHLITATGQRVTLRCSPRSGDLSVYWYQQSLDQGLQFLIQYYNGEERAKGNILERFSAQQFPDLHSELNLSSLELGDSALYFCASSVEGWDTDTQYFGPGTRLTVL.

The V gene is TRBV28, the J gene TRBJ1-5; D perhaps matches TRBD1 (5 bases). The V end was cut by 6 bases, the J end by 2 bases, with 20 bases between. This CDR3 has 17 residues. Germline CDR1 and CDR2: MDHEN and SYDVKM. CDR3 nucleotides: TGTGCCAGCAGGAAAGGGCAGGGAGCTATTCGCAATCAGCCCCAGCATTTT. Its translation is CASRKGQGAIRNQPQHF.

This clone was recorded only once. The V and J genes are TRBV21-1 and TRBJ1-5; the table names TRBD1, a call not compared with the DNA. TRBV21-1 is tagged as a pseudogene. The CDR3 covers 15 residues. The CDR3: CASSKEGQGHQPQHF. For the CDR3, the DNA is TGTGCCAGCAGCAAAGAAGGGCAGGGGCACCAGCCCCAGCATTTT.